The sequence of this T cell receptor (beta chain) was determined in a study of cytomegalovirus exposure and HLA in healthy donors. The CDR3 sequence is 14 residues long. Germline V gene data show CDR1 as SGHDN and CDR2 as FVKESK. Trimming took 1 base from V and 10 from J, leaving 16 bases between them. Amplification used 60 Vbeta primers and 13 Jbeta primers. The table came from immunoSEQ multiplex PCR; TCRdb's copy has only in-frame clones and leaves some out. The specimen's table records 100,000 to 150,000 clones. Study observations and caveats: Fewer N-insertions (relative to the 666-donor mean) were reportedly seen in an Asian-associated ancestry cluster in a later analysis.

On this clone: Its antigen is unidentified.

The sequence was obtained from a woman between 40 and 50 years old in good health and CMV-seropositive. The chain is built from TRBV14 and TRBJ1-1, with D maybe TRBD1 (6 bases). What was sequenced was PBMCs. CDR3 bases: TGTGCCAGCAGCCAAGGGAGGCGGGGGGCTGGAGCTTTCTTT. Its protein is CASSQGRRGAGAFF. Drawing the rest from reference TRBV14 and TRBJ1-1, the complete variable domain is EAGVTQFPSHSVIEKGQTVTLRCDPISGHDNLYWYRRVMGKEIKFLLHFVKESKQDESGMPNNRFLAERTGGTYSTLKVQPAELEDSGVYFCASSQGRRGAGAFFGQGTRLTVV.